At least ten counts were recorded for the clone carrying this TCR beta chain. Trimming cost V 3 bases and J 12 bases; bases outside gene matches: 7. CDR1 SGHAT and CDR2 FQDESV come from the germline V gene (reference sequence). This CDR3 contains 12 residues. Each CDR3 protein is one row after TCRdb ran MiXCR on the 5' RACE reads. The sample includes thousands of distinct CDR3 sequences, 10% to 15% of them seen just once. The source of the sample is a study of spatial heterogeneity in lung cancer. Time point in this sample: sample taken at primary tumor resection. From tumor, nontumor lung or frozen PBMC, whole RNA was taken unsorted for sequencing.

The specimen comprised normal lung tissue next to the tumor, sampled at surgery. This chain uses TRBV11-1 with TRBJ2-7, with 8 positions matching TRBD1. The TCR was taken from a female donor with early-stage non-small cell lung cancer. The CDR3 nucleotides read TGTGCCAGCAGCTTTGACAGGGGCTCGCTGTACTTC. This gives the protein CASSFDRGSLYF.